This record looks at one T cell receptor beta chain sequence and its context. No antigen is known for it. Trimming stripped 7 bases from V and 7 bases from J, with 22 bases between. The CDR3 runs to 16 residues. Germline V lookup: CDR1 MNHEY, CDR2 SVGEGT. Amplification of TCR beta CDR3 regions used RNA as the template. In the first-round RT-PCR of the TCR CDR3, the HTBI primer set was used. Using its own MiXCR run on the multiplex PCR reads, TCRdb lists one record per CDR3 protein. In the table there are 550,000 to 800,000 distinct CDR3 sequences, approximately 15% of which are singletons. The data were taken from a study of T cells in Graves' hyperthyroidism and ophthalmopathy. Study-wide points: Most thyroid clonotypes with frequency above 0.001 were detected in blood.

Newly diagnosed patients aged 18 to 65 had hyperthyroidism of under 2 months' duration. Not enrolled were patients with uncontrolled infection, other autoimmune disease, pregnancy or lactation. Diagnosis rested on symptoms, serum thyroxine and TRAb, thyroid ultrasound, and orbital computed tomography. The receptor was derived from a man between 45 and 60 years old with Graves' hyperthyroidism. The chain couples TRBV6-2 or TRBV6-3 to TRBJ2-2, with D perhaps matching TRBD1 or TRBD2 (6 bases each). The sequencing sample was made of blood. CDR3 in amino acids: CASTRSGRGGGGELFF. CDR3 coding DNA: TGTGCCAGCACCCGATCCGGCAGGGGAGGAGGCGGGGAGCTGTTTTTT.